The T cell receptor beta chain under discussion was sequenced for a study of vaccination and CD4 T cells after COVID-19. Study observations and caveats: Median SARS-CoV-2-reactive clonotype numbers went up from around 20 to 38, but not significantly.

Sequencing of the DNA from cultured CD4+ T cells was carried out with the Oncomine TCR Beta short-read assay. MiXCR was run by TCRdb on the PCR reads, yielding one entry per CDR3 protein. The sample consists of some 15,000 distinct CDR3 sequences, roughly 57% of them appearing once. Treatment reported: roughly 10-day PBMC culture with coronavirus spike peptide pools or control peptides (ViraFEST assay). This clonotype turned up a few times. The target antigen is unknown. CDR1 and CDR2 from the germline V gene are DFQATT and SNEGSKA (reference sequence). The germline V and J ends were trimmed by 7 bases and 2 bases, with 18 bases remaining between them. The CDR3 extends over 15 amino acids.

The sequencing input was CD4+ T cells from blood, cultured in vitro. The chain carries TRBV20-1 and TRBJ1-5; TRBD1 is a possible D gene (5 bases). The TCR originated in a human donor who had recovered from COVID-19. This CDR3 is CSVGGQGGRNQPQHF. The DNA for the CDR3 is TGCAGTGTGGGCGGCCAGGGAGGTCGCAATCAGCCCCAGCATTTT.